This TCR beta chain was sequenced during a study of T cell responses to AZD1222 COVID-19 vaccine. Whole-study results and caveats: In a largely white British group with more females than males, clonal diversity was possibly underestimated.

The repertoire was sequenced with immunoSEQ multiplex PCR; TCRdb's copy has only in-frame clones and lacks some. The sample yields 95,000 to 150,000 clones, roughly 90% seen once. The CDR3 has 14 residues. V gave up 6 bases and J gave up 6 bases; unmatched junction bases: 6. Germline V lookup: CDR1 LNHDA, CDR2 SQIVND (reference sequence). As to this clone: Its antigen is unknown.

V and J are TRBV19 and TRBJ2-3; TRBD1 agrees at 10 bases. The clonotype was recovered from an adult in good health. The sample in question was peripheral blood, obtained on day 0 of AZD1222 vaccination. CDR3: CASSPGQGPDTQYF. The CDR3 nucleotides read TGTGCCAGTAGCCCGGGACAGGGGCCCGATACGCAGTATTTT.